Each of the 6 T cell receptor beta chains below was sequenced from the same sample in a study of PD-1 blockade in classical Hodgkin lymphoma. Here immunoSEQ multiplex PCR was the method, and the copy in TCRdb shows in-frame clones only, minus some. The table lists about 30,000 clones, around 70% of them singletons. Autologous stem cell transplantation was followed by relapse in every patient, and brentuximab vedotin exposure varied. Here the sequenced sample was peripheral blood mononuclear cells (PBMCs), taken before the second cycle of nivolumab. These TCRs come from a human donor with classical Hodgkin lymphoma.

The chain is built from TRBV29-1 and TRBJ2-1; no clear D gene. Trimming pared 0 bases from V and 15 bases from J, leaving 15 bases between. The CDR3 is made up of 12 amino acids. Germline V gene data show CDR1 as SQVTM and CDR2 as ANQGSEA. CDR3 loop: CSVEELPSRRFF. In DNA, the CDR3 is TGCAGCGTTGAAGAGTTACCTTCGAGGCGGTTCTTC.

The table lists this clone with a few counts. The CDR3 DNA sequence: TGTGCCAGCACTTTCCTAGCGGGGCTAAAAGAGACCCAGTACTTC. Protein sequence: CASTFLAGLKETQYF. This rearrangement joins TRBV7-2 to TRBJ2-5, with 9 bases matching TRBD2. V trimming: 7 bases; J trimming: 3 bases; junction bases outside the gene matches: 9. CDR3 size: 15 residues. Germline V gene sequence: CDR1 SGHTA, CDR2 FQGNSA.

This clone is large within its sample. The CDR3 here is CASSQGDGRPQHF. In DNA form, the CDR3 reads TGTGCCAGCAGCCAAGGGGACGGACGGCCCCAGCATTTT. This chain joins TRBV14 and TRBJ1-5, with a possible D match to TRBD1 (5 bases). The CDR3 has 13 residues. Germline V gene sequence: CDR1 SGHDN, CDR2 FVKESK. V lost 1 base, J lost 9 bases, and 10 bases lay in between.

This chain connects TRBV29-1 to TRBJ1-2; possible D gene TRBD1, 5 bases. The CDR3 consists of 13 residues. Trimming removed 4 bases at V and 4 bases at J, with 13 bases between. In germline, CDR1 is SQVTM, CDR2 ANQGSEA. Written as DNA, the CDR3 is TGCAGCGTTGGCGGTTACGGGGGCTATGGCTACACCTTC. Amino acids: CSVGGYGGYGYTF.

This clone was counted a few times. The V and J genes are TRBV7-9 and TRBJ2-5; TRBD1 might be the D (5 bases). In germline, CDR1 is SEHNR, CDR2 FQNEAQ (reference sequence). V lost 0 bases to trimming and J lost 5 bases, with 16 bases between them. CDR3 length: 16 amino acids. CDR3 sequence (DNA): TGTGCCAGCAGCTTAGCTGTGGCATGGAAGGGGGAGACCCAGTACTTC. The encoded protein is CASSLAVAWKGETQYF.

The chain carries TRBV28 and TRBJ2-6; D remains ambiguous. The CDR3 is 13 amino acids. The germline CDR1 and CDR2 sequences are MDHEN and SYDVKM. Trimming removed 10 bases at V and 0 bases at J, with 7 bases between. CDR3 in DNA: TGTGCCACTCTAGACTCTGGGGCCAACGTCCTGACTTTC. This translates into CATLDSGANVLTF. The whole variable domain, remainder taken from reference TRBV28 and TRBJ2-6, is DVKVTQSSRYLVKRTGEKVFLECVQDMDHENMFWYRQDPGLGLRLIYFSYDVKMKEKGDIPEGYSVSREKKERFSLILESASTNQTSMYLCATLDSGANVLTFGAGSRLTVL.